These T cell receptor beta chains were read from a single sample in a study of lymphopenia after photon versus proton radiotherapy. TCRdb keeps only in-frame clones here, not all; method: immunoSEQ multiplex PCR. This table has approximately 65,000 clones, about nine tenths appearing once. The input for sequencing was peripheral blood, taken from a patient treated with proton-based radiotherapy. The receptors derive from a man aged 80 or over with esophageal cancer. Both conserved end residues are part of each CDR3. A D gene is named only where the DNA matches it firmly. Clone size is not always given. Where it is, it says once, few, many or a class for expanded clones.

size	D	length	V	J	DNA	CDR3
.	.	16	TRBV7-3	TRBJ2-1	TGTGCCAGCAGCTTAGTGGGCAGGGCCCCCTTGGATGAGCAGTTCTTC	CASSLVGRAPLDEQFF
.	TRBD1	13	TRBV19	TRBJ2-7	TGTGCCAGTAGTGACAGGGGGCGTTACGAGCAGTACTTC	CASSDRGRYEQYF
.	.	12	TRBV18	TRBJ1-4	TGTGCCAGCTCACCGACAGATGAAAAACTGTTTTTT	CASSPTDEKLFF
.	.	15	TRBV7-9	TRBJ1-6	TGTGCCAGCAACTCACGGGGGGGCTTACATTCACCCCTCCACTTT	CASNSRGGLHSPLHF
once	TRBD1	17	TRBV4-3	TRBJ1-2	TGCGCCAGCAGCCAACAAACTCGGGACAGGGGAATGTATGGCTACACCTTC	CASSQQTRDRGMYGYTF
.	TRBD1	15	TRBV4-1	TRBJ2-7	TGCGCCAGCAGCCATGGACAGGGAGAGGGCTACGAGCAGTACTTC	CASSHGQGEGYEQYF
.	.	11	TRBV2	TRBJ1-3	TGTGCCAGCATCGGAGGAAACACCATATATTTT	CASIGGNTIYF
.	.	13	TRBV27	TRBJ1-2	TGTGCCAGCAGTTCCGGGACAAACTATGGCTACACCTTC	CASSSGTNYGYTF
.	.	19	TRBV23-1	TRBJ1-4	TGCGCCAGCAGTCTCCCTCGGGAGGAGGGTGTAGAGGTGGATGAAAAACTGTTTTTT	CASSLPREEGVEVDEKLFF
.	TRBD2	13	TRBV11-2	TRBJ2-7	TGTGCCAGCAGAGAGGGACTAGCACGCGAGCAGTACTTC	CASREGLAREQYF
.	.	14	TRBV9	TRBJ1-2	TGTGCCAGCAGCCCCAGAAGGGGATTAGAGGGCTACACCTTC	CASSPRRGLEGYTF
.	TRBD2	16	TRBV11-3	TRBJ2-2	TGTGCCAGCAGCACCCCTAGCGGGAGGACCACCGGGGAGCTGTTTTTT	CASSTPSGRTTGELFF
once	.	13	TRBV18	TRBJ1-4	TGTGCCAGCTCACCACTTTTAGGGACACCGGCCTTTTTT	CASSPLLGTPAFF
.	TRBD1	15	TRBV4-1	TRBJ1-2	TGCGCCAGCAGCCAAGTTTTGGGTCAGGGGGGCGGCTACACCTTC	CASSQVLGQGGGYTF
.	.	15	TRBV5-1	TRBJ2-3	TGCGCCAGCAGCTTTAGACAGGATGGGACAGATACGCAGTATTTT	CASSFRQDGTDTQYF
.	TRBD1	14	TRBV18	TRBJ1-5	TGTGCCAGCTCATTCGCACAGGGGGATCAGCCCCAGCATTTT	CASSFAQGDQPQHF
.	.	17	TRBV5-1	TRBJ2-5	TGCGCCAGCAGCTTGGGCGACAGTCCTCCGTACCAAGAGACCCAGTACTTC	CASSLGDSPPYQETQYF
.	.	15	TRBV5-4	TRBJ2-2	TGTGCCAGCAGCCACCGCCCAGCCGGGGCCGGGGAGCTGTTTTTT	CASSHRPAGAGELFF
.	.	15	TRBV5-1	TRBJ2-1	TGCGCCAGCAGCTTGTCTGGGGGGGCCTGGAATGAGCAGTTCTTC	CASSLSGGAWNEQFF
.	.	14	TRBV25-1	TRBJ2-2	TGTGCCAGCCGGGACACCCCTCCGACCGGGGAGCTGTTTTTT	CASRDTPPTGELFF
.	.	8	TRBV5-4	TRBJ1-1	TGTGCCAGCGGAAGGGCTTTCTTT	CASGRAFF
.	TRBD2	14	TRBV7-9	TRBJ2-7	TGTGCCAGCAGCCCCCGGGACTACTCCTACGAGCAGTACTTC	CASSPRDYSYEQYF
.	TRBD2	11	TRBV6-5	TRBJ2-1	TGTGCCAGCAGTCGGGGGGGAGATGAGTTCTTC	CASSRGGDEFF
.	.	15	TRBV7-7	TRBJ2-5	TGTGCCAGCAGCCCGCCTGGAGGGGGGCAAGAGACCCAGTACTTC	CASSPPGGGQETQYF
.	TRBD2	14	TRBV27	TRBJ2-1	TGTGCCAGCGCACTAGCGGGGGAGTACAATGAGCAGTTCTTC	CASALAGEYNEQFF
.	.	16	TRBV7-2	TRBJ2-3	TGTGCCAGCACCTCGGTGAGGTGGTCGCGCACAGATACGCAGTATTTT	CASTSVRWSRTDTQYF
once	.	13	TRBV10-1	TRBJ2-7	TGCGCCAGCAGTGCAGGGCCCTTGGACGAGCAGTACTTC	CASSAGPLDEQYF
once	.	15	TRBV7-2	TRBJ1-2	TGTGCCAGCAGCCTTCAGACTCTCTCTATCAAAGGCTACACCTTC	CASSLQTLSIKGYTF
.	.	11	TRBV2	TRBJ2-1	TGTGCCACCGGGGTATACAATGAGCAGTTCTTC	CATGVYNEQFF